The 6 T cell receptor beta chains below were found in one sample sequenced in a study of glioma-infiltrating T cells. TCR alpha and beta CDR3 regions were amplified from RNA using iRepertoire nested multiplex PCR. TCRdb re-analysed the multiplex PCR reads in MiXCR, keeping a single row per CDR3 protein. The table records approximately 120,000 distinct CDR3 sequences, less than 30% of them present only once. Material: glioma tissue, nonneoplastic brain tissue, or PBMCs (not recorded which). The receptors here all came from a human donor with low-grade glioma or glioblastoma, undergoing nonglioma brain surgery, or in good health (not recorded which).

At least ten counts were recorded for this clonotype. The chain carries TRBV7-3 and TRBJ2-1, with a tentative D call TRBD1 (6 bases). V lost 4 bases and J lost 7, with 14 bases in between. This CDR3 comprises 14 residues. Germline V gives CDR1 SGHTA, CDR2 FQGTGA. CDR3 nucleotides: TGTGCCAGCAGCTCACAGGGATTGGGGAATGAGCAGTTCTTC. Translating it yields CASSSQGLGNEQFF.

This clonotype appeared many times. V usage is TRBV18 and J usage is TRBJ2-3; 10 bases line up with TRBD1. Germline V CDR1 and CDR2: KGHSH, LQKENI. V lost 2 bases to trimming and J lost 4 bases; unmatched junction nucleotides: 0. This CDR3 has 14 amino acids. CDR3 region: CASSPGTGADTQYF. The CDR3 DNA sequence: TGTGCCAGCTCACCAGGGACAGGGGCAGATACGCAGTATTTT.

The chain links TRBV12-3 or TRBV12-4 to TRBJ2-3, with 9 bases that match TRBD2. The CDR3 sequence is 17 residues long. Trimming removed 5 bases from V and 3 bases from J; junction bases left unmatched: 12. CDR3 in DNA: TGTGCCAGCAGTCCTAGGCGGGCGGGGGGGAAGACAGATACGCAGTATTTT. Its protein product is CASSPRRAGGKTDTQYF.

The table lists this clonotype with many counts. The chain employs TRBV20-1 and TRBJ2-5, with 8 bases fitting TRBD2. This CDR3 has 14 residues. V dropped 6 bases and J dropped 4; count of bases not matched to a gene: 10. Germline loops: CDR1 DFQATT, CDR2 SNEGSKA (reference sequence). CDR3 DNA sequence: TGCAGTGCGATTAGCGGGACCGCGCCAGAGACCCAGTACTTC. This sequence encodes CSAISGTAPETQYF.

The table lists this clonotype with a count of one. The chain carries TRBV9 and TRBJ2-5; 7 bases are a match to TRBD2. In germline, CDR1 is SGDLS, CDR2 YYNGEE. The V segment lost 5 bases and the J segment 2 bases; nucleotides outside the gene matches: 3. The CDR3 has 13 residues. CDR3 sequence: CASSGSGQETQYF. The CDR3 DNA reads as TGTGCCAGCAGTGGTAGCGGGCAAGAGACCCAGTACTTC.

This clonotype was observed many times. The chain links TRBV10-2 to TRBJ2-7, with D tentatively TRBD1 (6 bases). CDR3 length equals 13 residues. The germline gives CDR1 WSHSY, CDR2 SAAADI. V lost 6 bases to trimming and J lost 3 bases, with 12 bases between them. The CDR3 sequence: CASRGGSIYEQYF. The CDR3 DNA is TGCGCCAGCAGAGGGGGATCCATCTACGAGCAGTACTTC.